What follows describes a single T cell receptor (beta chain). No antigen is known for it. This record comes from a study of T-cell reconstitution after alpha-beta-depleted transplantation in children. V was clipped by 4 bases and J by 5 bases, with 21 bases between them. Germline lookup yields CDR1 LGHNA and CDR2 YSLEER. The CDR3 consists of 16 residues. The study's findings and limits: After transplant, high TCRbeta diversity at day 60 in some patients arose from surviving recipient T cells and thymic progenitors. Where alpha-beta T cells came from about two months after transplant was reportedly several hundred expanded graft clones. T-cell counts and diversity at one year following transplant were attributed mainly to newly produced T cells.

Molecular barcoding with unique molecular identifiers was used for the TCRbeta library. From the PCR reads, TCRdb called clonotypes with MiXCR, one entry per CDR3 protein. Of roughly 50,000 distinct CDR3 sequences listed, about 40% were seen once; the top ten hold roughly 98%. V is TRBV4-3 and J is TRBJ2-7; no firm D call. This clonotype originated in a male patient aged 10 to 17 who had a stem cell transplant for acute lymphoblastic leukemia, so the T cells may come from the graft donor. The specimen comprised PBMCs, mostly from graft donor cells, sampled 360 days after TCRalphabeta/CD19-depleted stem cell transplant. In DNA, the CDR3 is TGCGCCAGCAGCCGTACTGTTTTCGGGTATGGCGACGAGCAGTACTTC. This translates into CASSRTVFGYGDEQYF.